This T cell receptor (beta chain) came from a study of response to subunit inactivated influenza vaccine. Trimming took off 2 bases at V and 4 bases at J, with 24 bases between the two ends. The CDR3 extends over 18 amino acids. Germline V gene lookup returns CDR1 MNHEY and CDR2 SVGEGT. TCRdb called the RT-PCR reads again in MiXCR, with one record for every CDR3 protein. The table includes 650,000 to 700,000 distinct CDR3 sequences, less than 20% detected once. The sample in question was PBMCs from blood, obtained 11 to 12 days after vaccination. The chain recombines TRBV6-2 or TRBV6-3 with TRBJ2-7, with a possible D match to TRBD1 (6 bases). The clonotype originates from a man aged 45-60 years who received an inactivated influenza vaccine. The CDR3 is CASSYAHISARGWYEQYF. For the CDR3, the DNA is TGTGCCAGCAGTTACGCCCACATTTCGGCCAGGGGTTGGTACGAGCAGTACTTC.